Listed below are T cell receptor beta chains from one sample, sequenced in a study of shared clonotypes between healthy human individuals. Data came from immunoSEQ multiplex PCR; TCRdb stores just in-frame clones and leaves some out. This table holds roughly 2 million clones, almost 96% found once. Sequenced material: naive CD4+ T cells sorted from blood. These receptors were obtained from a man aged 18 to 29 in good health. CDR3s include the opening cysteine and the closing phenylalanine or tryptophan. The D gene is left open where the match is weak. Expanded clones get a size class; other rows say once, few or many, or leave the size out.

clone size: NA; D gene: TRBD1; V gene: TRBV28; CDR3 length: 13; J gene: TRBJ1-2; CDR3 DNA: TGTGCCAGCAGTCGAACAGGGGGCCGTGGCTACACCTTC; CDR3 protein: CASSRTGGRGYTF
clone size: few; D gene: NA; V gene: TRBV2; CDR3 length: 11; J gene: TRBJ2-7; CDR3 DNA: TGTGCCAGCGGTCTTTCCTACGAGCAGTACTTC; CDR3 protein: CASGLSYEQYF
clone size: NA; D gene: NA; V gene: TRBV11-2; CDR3 length: 18; J gene: TRBJ1-2; CDR3 DNA: TGTGCCAGCAGCCGAGTGGGGGGAGTGCGGCACCTTGACTATGGCTACACCTTC; CDR3 protein: CASSRVGGVRHLDYGYTF
clone size: NA; D gene: TRBD2; V gene: TRBV6-5; CDR3 length: 15; J gene: TRBJ2-7; CDR3 DNA: TGTGCCAGCAACCCCGCGAGGACTAGCGGCTACGAGCAGTACTTC; CDR3 protein: CASNPARTSGYEQYF
clone size: NA; D gene: NA; V gene: TRBV18; CDR3 length: 17; J gene: TRBJ1-2; CDR3 DNA: TGTGCCAGCTCACCCCCGGGGGACTGGGGAGCTAACTATGGCTACACCTTC; CDR3 protein: CASSPPGDWGANYGYTF
clone size: few; D gene: NA; V gene: TRBV27; CDR3 length: 16; J gene: TRBJ2-2; CDR3 DNA: TGTGCCAGCAGTTTCACAGGAGATACAAACACCGGGGAGCTGTTTTTT; CDR3 protein: CASSFTGDTNTGELFF
clone size: NA; D gene: TRBD1; V gene: TRBV7-2; CDR3 length: 15; J gene: TRBJ2-5; CDR3 DNA: TGTGCCAGCAGCAGGGACAGGGACCCCCAAGAGACCCAGTACTTC; CDR3 protein: CASSRDRDPQETQYF
clone size: NA; D gene: NA; V gene: TRBV18; CDR3 length: 16; J gene: TRBJ1-3; CDR3 DNA: TGTGCCAGCTCACCAAAAGTGCAGAATTCTGGAAACACCATATATTTT; CDR3 protein: CASSPKVQNSGNTIYF
clone size: once; D gene: NA; V gene: TRBV6-1; CDR3 length: 14; J gene: TRBJ2-3; CDR3 DNA: TGTGCCAGCAGTGTTGGGGCTAGCCCAGATACGCAGTATTTT; CDR3 protein: CASSVGASPDTQYF
clone size: NA; D gene: NA; V gene: TRBV28; CDR3 length: 15; J gene: TRBJ2-3; CDR3 DNA: TGTGCCAGCTCGGGCGGAACTTGGAGCACAGATACGCAGTATTTT; CDR3 protein: CASSGGTWSTDTQYF
clone size: NA; D gene: TRBD2; V gene: TRBV9; CDR3 length: 16; J gene: TRBJ2-5; CDR3 DNA: TGTGCCAGCAGCGTAGAACCTAGCGGGAGTAGTGAGACCCAGTACTTC; CDR3 protein: CASSVEPSGSSETQYF
clone size: NA; D gene: NA; V gene: TRBV6-5; CDR3 length: 13; J gene: TRBJ2-7; CDR3 DNA: TGTGCCAGCAGCCCGACCGTTGCCTACGAGCAGTACTTC; CDR3 protein: CASSPTVAYEQYF
clone size: NA; D gene: TRBD1; V gene: TRBV30; CDR3 length: 14; J gene: TRBJ1-4; CDR3 DNA: TGTGCCTGGAGTGTAACAGGGGGCTTTTCCAAACTGTTTTTT; CDR3 protein: CAWSVTGGFSKLFF
clone size: NA; D gene: TRBD1; V gene: TRBV7-9; CDR3 length: 15; J gene: TRBJ1-4; CDR3 DNA: TGTGCCAGCAGCCGGACAGGGAAAAGGGATGAAAAACTGTTTTTT; CDR3 protein: CASSRTGKRDEKLFF
clone size: NA; D gene: NA; V gene: TRBV30; CDR3 length: 13; J gene: TRBJ1-2; CDR3 DNA: TGTGCCTGGAGACAGGAAAGGGACTATGGCTACACCTTC; CDR3 protein: CAWRQERDYGYTF
clone size: NA; D gene: NA; V gene: TRBV5-1; CDR3 length: 14; J gene: TRBJ1-3; CDR3 DNA: TGCGCCAGCAGCTTGGGGGGTGATGGAAACACCATATATTTT; CDR3 protein: CASSLGGDGNTIYF
clone size: NA; D gene: NA; V gene: TRBV6-5; CDR3 length: 15; J gene: TRBJ2-3; CDR3 DNA: TGTGCCAGCAGTTACAACCCAGTACAGTCAGATACGCAGTATTTT; CDR3 protein: CASSYNPVQSDTQYF
clone size: NA; D gene: NA; V gene: TRBV15; CDR3 length: 13; J gene: TRBJ2-2; CDR3 DNA: TGTGCCACCAGCAGGGAATACACCGGGGAGCTGTTTTTT; CDR3 protein: CATSREYTGELFF
clone size: NA; D gene: TRBD1; V gene: TRBV7-9; CDR3 length: 15; J gene: TRBJ1-2; CDR3 DNA: TGTGCCAGCAGCTTAGAGGTGGCAGGGGGCCTTGGCTACACCTTC; CDR3 protein: CASSLEVAGGLGYTF
clone size: NA; D gene: NA; V gene: TRBV5-6; CDR3 length: 15; J gene: TRBJ1-4; CDR3 DNA: TGTGCCAGCAGTCTCAGGGTCAGTACTAATGAAAAACTGTTTTTT; CDR3 protein: CASSLRVSTNEKLFF
clone size: once; D gene: TRBD2; V gene: TRBV7-2; CDR3 length: 13; J gene: TRBJ2-5; CDR3 DNA: TGTGCCAGCAGCCTGACTAGCAAAGAGACCCAGTACTTC; CDR3 protein: CASSLTSKETQYF
clone size: NA; D gene: NA; V gene: TRBV2; CDR3 length: 13; J gene: TRBJ2-7; CDR3 DNA: TGTGCCAGCAGGAAGGACCAGGTGTACGAGCAGTACTTC; CDR3 protein: CASRKDQVYEQYF
clone size: NA; D gene: TRBD1; V gene: TRBV5-6; CDR3 length: 16; J gene: TRBJ1-2; CDR3 DNA: TGTGCCAGCAGTCTGAACGCCGGGACAGGGCCATATGGCTACACCTTC; CDR3 protein: CASSLNAGTGPYGYTF
clone size: NA; D gene: NA; V gene: TRBV6-5; CDR3 length: 12; J gene: TRBJ1-2; CDR3 DNA: TGTGCCAGCAGCCGTAAGGACGGTGGCTACACCTTC; CDR3 protein: CASSRKDGGYTF
clone size: NA; D gene: TRBD1; V gene: TRBV12-5; CDR3 length: 16; J gene: TRBJ2-5; CDR3 DNA: TGTGCTAGTGGTTTGGTGAGAGACAGGGGGCGAGAGACCCAGTACTTC; CDR3 protein: CASGLVRDRGRETQYF
clone size: NA; D gene: TRBD2; V gene: TRBV19; CDR3 length: 16; J gene: TRBJ2-5; CDR3 DNA: TGTGCCAGTAGTATAAGTACGCGGGGGGGCCAGAAGACCCAGTACTTC; CDR3 protein: CASSISTRGGQKTQYF
clone size: NA; D gene: TRBD2; V gene: TRBV19; CDR3 length: 14; J gene: TRBJ2-3; CDR3 DNA: TGTGCCAGTAGTCCCGGGACTAGCGCAGATACGCAGTATTTT; CDR3 protein: CASSPGTSADTQYF
clone size: few; D gene: NA; V gene: TRBV10-1; CDR3 length: 13; J gene: TRBJ1-2; CDR3 DNA: TGCGCCAGCAGTGCCCAAGAGGGGCTTGGCTACACCTTC; CDR3 protein: CASSAQEGLGYTF
clone size: NA; D gene: NA; V gene: TRBV29-1; CDR3 length: 12; J gene: TRBJ1-5; CDR3 DNA: TGCAGCGTTGAAGACGAAGGATCAGCCCAGCATTTT; CDR3 protein: CSVEDEGSAQHF
clone size: NA; D gene: TRBD2; V gene: TRBV5-1; CDR3 length: 17; J gene: TRBJ2-1; CDR3 DNA: TGCGCCAGCAGCTGGGGACTAGCGGGCGCTTCCTACAATGAGCAGTTCTTC; CDR3 protein: CASSWGLAGASYNEQFF
clone size: NA; D gene: NA; V gene: TRBV5-1; CDR3 length: 13; J gene: TRBJ2-3; CDR3 DNA: TGCGCCAGCAGCTTAGGTCACACAGATACGCAGTATTTT; CDR3 protein: CASSLGHTDTQYF
clone size: once; D gene: NA; V gene: TRBV10-2; CDR3 length: 15; J gene: TRBJ2-6; CDR3 DNA: TGCGCCAGCACCCAGGGGGAGGCTGGGGCCAACGTCCTGACTTTC; CDR3 protein: CASTQGEAGANVLTF
clone size: once; D gene: NA; V gene: TRBV2; CDR3 length: 13; J gene: TRBJ1-1; CDR3 DNA: TGTGTCATACAAGGGGAATTAGACACTGAAGCTTTCTTT; CDR3 protein: CVIQGELDTEAFF
clone size: few; D gene: NA; V gene: TRBV7-9; CDR3 length: 14; J gene: TRBJ1-4; CDR3 DNA: TGTGCCAGCAGCTTGACGGCAACTAATGAAAAACTGTTTTTT; CDR3 protein: CASSLTATNEKLFF
clone size: NA; D gene: NA; V gene: TRBV12-5; CDR3 length: 13; J gene: TRBJ1-2; CDR3 DNA: TGTGCTAGTGGTGAAAGCGGGGGGTATGGCTACACCTTC; CDR3 protein: CASGESGGYGYTF
clone size: NA; D gene: TRBD2; V gene: TRBV4-3; CDR3 length: 17; J gene: TRBJ2-1; CDR3 DNA: TGCGCCAGCAGCCAAGACTGGCCGGGACTAGCGGACAATGAGCAGTTCTTC; CDR3 protein: CASSQDWPGLADNEQFF
clone size: NA; D gene: NA; V gene: TRBV27; CDR3 length: 15; J gene: TRBJ2-7; CDR3 DNA: TGTGCCAGCAGTTTTGCCGGACGAGGAGTTTACGAGCAGTACTTC; CDR3 protein: CASSFAGRGVYEQYF
clone size: NA; D gene: TRBD2; V gene: TRBV29-1; CDR3 length: 11; J gene: TRBJ2-5; CDR3 DNA: TGCAGCGTTGAAGATGCGGGGGCCCAGTACTTC; CDR3 protein: CSVEDAGAQYF
clone size: NA; D gene: TRBD2; V gene: TRBV2; CDR3 length: 19; J gene: TRBJ2-1; CDR3 DNA: TGTGCCAGCAGTGAATTTTTGACTAGCGGTAAGAGCTCCTACAATGAGCAGTTCTTC; CDR3 protein: CASSEFLTSGKSSYNEQFF
clone size: NA; D gene: TRBD1; V gene: TRBV10-3; CDR3 length: 14; J gene: TRBJ1-2; CDR3 DNA: TGTGCCATCAGTCACCGACAGGGCTCGGACGGCTACACCTTC; CDR3 protein: CAISHRQGSDGYTF
clone size: NA; D gene: NA; V gene: TRBV11-2; CDR3 length: 17; J gene: TRBJ2-6; CDR3 DNA: TGTGCCAGCAGCTTAACGGGCAGTACCTCTGGGGCCAACGTCCTGACTTTC; CDR3 protein: CASSLTGSTSGANVLTF
clone size: NA; D gene: TRBD2; V gene: TRBV5-4; CDR3 length: 19; J gene: TRBJ2-5; CDR3 DNA: TGTGCCAGCAGCCCGGGACTAGCGGGGGGGCCCTTAGAGCGGGTGACCCAGTACTTC; CDR3 protein: CASSPGLAGGPLERVTQYF
clone size: NA; D gene: NA; V gene: TRBV19; CDR3 length: 14; J gene: TRBJ1-2; CDR3 DNA: TGTGCCAGTAGTTCATCCGACTTCCTCTATGGCTACACCTTC; CDR3 protein: CASSSSDFLYGYTF
clone size: NA; D gene: TRBD1; V gene: TRBV11-2; CDR3 length: 13; J gene: TRBJ1-4; CDR3 DNA: TGTGCCAGCAGCCAAGGACAGGATGAAAAACTGTTTTTT; CDR3 protein: CASSQGQDEKLFF
clone size: NA; D gene: TRBD1; V gene: TRBV30; CDR3 length: 11; J gene: TRBJ2-3; CDR3 DNA: TGTGCCTGGAACCGGGACAGTAGACAGTATTTT; CDR3 protein: CAWNRDSRQYF
clone size: NA; D gene: NA; V gene: TRBV28; CDR3 length: 13; J gene: TRBJ1-1; CDR3 DNA: TGTGCCAGCTGGGACCCTTTGAACACTGAAGCTTTCTTT; CDR3 protein: CASWDPLNTEAFF
clone size: NA; D gene: TRBD1; V gene: TRBV7-2; CDR3 length: 15; J gene: TRBJ1-2; CDR3 DNA: TGTGCCAGCATCCCGGCCGGGACAGGGGGCTCTGGCTACACCTTC; CDR3 protein: CASIPAGTGGSGYTF
clone size: NA; D gene: NA; V gene: TRBV20-1; CDR3 length: 11; J gene: TRBJ1-1; CDR3 DNA: TGCAGTGCTACGGGGAACACTGAAGCTTTCTTT; CDR3 protein: CSATGNTEAFF